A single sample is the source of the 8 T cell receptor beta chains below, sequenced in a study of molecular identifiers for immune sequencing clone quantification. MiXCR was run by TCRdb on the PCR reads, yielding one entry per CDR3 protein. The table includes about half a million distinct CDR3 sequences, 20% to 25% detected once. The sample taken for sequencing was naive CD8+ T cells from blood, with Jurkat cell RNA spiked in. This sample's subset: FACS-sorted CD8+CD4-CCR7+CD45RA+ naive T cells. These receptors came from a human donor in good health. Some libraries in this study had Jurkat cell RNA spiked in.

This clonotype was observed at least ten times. CDR3: CASSSPWGEKLFF. The CDR3 nucleotides are TGTGCCAGCAGTTCCCCCTGGGGTGAAAAACTGTTTTTT. This chain joins TRBV12-3 or TRBV12-4 and TRBJ1-4, with no clear D. The CDR3 contains 13 residues. The V end lost 4 bases, the J end lost 7 bases, and 10 bases lay between the germline ends.

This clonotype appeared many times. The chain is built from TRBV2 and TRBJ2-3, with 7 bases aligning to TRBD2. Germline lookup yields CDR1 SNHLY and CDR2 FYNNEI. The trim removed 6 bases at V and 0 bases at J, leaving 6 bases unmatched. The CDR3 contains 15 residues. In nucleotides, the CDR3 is TGTGCCAGCAGGGGTAGCGGGTTCAGCACAGATACGCAGTATTTT. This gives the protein CASRGSGFSTDTQYF. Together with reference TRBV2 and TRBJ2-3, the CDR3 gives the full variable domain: EPEVTQTPSHQVTQMGQEVILRCVPISNHLYFYWYRQILGQKVEFLVSFYNNEISEKSEIFDDQFSVERPDGSNFTLKIRSTKLEDSAMYFCASRGSGFSTDTQYFGPGTRLTVL.

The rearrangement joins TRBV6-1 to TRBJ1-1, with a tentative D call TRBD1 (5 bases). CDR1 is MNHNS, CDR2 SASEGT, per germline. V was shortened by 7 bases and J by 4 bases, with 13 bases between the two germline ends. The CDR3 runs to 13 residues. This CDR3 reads CASNRNGGTEAFF. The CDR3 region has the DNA TGTGCCAGCAATCGAAACGGGGGCACTGAAGCTTTCTTT.

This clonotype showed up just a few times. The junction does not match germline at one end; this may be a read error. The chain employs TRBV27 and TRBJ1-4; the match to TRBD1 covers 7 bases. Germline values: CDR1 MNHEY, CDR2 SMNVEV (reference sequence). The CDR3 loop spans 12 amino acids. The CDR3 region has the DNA TGTGCCAGCAGTCCGACAGGGCACGTATGGCTTTTT. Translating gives CASSPTGHVWLF.

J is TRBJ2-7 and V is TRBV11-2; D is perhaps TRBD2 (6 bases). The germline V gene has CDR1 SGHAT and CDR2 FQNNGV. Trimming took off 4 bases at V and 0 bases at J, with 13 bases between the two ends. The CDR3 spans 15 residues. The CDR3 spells CASSSEGLPSYEQYF. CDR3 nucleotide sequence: TGTGCCAGCAGCTCAGAAGGACTACCCTCCTACGAGCAGTACTTC.

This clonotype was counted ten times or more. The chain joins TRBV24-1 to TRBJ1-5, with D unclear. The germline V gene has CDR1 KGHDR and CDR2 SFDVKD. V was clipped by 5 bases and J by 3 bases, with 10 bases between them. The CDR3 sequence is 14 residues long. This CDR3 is CATSVSGDNQPQHF. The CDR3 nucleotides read TGTGCCACCAGTGTGTCAGGAGACAATCAGCCCCAGCATTTT.

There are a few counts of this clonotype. The CDR3 nucleotides are TGCAGCGTTGACGGGAGAGGCCCCGGGGAGACCCAGTACTTC. Translating gives CSVDGRGPGETQYF. The chain links TRBV29-1 to TRBJ2-5, with D tentatively TRBD2 (6 bases). The CDR3 is 14 amino acids. V lost 3 bases to trimming and J lost 5 bases, with 16 bases between them. Per germline, CDR1 SQVTM and CDR2 ANQGSEA.

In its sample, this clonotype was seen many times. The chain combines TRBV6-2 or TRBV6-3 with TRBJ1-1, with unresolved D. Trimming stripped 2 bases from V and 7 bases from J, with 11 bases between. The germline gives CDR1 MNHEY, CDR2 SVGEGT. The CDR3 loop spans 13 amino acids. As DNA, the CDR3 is TGTGCCAGCAGTTACCACCCAAACCGTGAAGCTTTCTTT. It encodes CASSYHPNREAFF.